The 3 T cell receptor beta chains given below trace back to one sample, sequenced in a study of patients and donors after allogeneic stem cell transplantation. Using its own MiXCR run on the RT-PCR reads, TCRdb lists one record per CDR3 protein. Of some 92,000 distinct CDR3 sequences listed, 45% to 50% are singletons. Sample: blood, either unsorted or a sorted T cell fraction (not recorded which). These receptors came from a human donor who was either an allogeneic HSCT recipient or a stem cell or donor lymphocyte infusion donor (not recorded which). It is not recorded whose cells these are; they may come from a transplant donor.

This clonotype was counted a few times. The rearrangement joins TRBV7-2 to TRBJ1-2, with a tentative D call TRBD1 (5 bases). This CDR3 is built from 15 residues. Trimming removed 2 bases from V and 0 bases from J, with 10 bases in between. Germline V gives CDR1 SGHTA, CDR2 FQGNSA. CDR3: CASSLQTGSNYGYTF. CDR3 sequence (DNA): TGTGCCAGCAGCTTACAAACAGGCTCTAACTATGGCTACACCTTC.

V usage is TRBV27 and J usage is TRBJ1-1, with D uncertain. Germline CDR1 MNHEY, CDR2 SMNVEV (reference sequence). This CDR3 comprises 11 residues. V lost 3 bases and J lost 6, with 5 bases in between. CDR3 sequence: CASSFGSEAFF. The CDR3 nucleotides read TGTGCCAGCAGTTTTGGATCTGAAGCTTTCTTT.

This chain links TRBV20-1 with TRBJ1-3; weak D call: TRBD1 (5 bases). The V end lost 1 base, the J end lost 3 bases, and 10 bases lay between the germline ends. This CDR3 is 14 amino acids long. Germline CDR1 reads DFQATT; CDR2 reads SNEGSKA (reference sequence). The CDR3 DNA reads TGCAGTGCTAGAGGGGGGGGTAATGGAAACACCATATATTTT. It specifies CSARGGGNGNTIYF.